The sequence of this T cell receptor (beta chain) was determined in a study of blood T cell repertoires in COVID-19. Study-wide background: T cells, B-cell-depleted T cells, or PBMCs provided the cDNA or gDNA that served as material.

Clones were sequenced by immunoSEQ multiplex PCR, and TCRdb holds only the in-frame ones, with some missing. The repertoire holds about 160,000 clones, roughly 80% seen once, with around 2.8% in the top ten. V dropped 5 bases and J dropped 1 base, with 8 bases sitting between them. Germline lookup yields CDR1 SQVTM and CDR2 ANQGSEA. This CDR3 comprises 13 residues. Sequenced material: peripheral blood. The chain combines TRBV29-1 with TRBJ2-2, with D possibly matching TRBD1 (6 bases). The TCR comes from a man in his 70s with acute or convalescent COVID-19. The DNA for the CDR3 is TGCAGCGTTCTACAGGGGAACACCGGGGAGCTGTTTTTT. It yields the protein CSVLQGNTGELFF.